Listed here are 6 T cell receptor beta chains from one sample, sequenced in a study of cytomegalovirus exposure and HLA in healthy donors. The PCR was carried out with 60 Vbeta primers and 13 Jbeta primers. Libraries were prepared by immunoSEQ multiplex PCR; TCRdb keeps only in-frame clonotypes and omits some of them. The repertoire holds 150,000 or so clones, roughly 82% seen once, with nearly 6.5% in the top ten. Source material: PBMCs. All receptors derive from a man in his fifties or sixties in good health and CMV-seropositive.

The V gene is TRBV11-3, the J gene TRBJ1-1; 9 bases fit TRBD1. Looked up from germline, CDR1 is SGHNT and CDR2 is YENEEA. The CDR3 is 15 residues long. J lost 0 bases, V lost 5 bases, and 4 bases had no gene match. The CDR3 DNA is TGTGCCAGCAGCCCGGGACAGGGACTGAACACTGAAGCTTTCTTT. This encodes CASSPGQGLNTEAFF.

The V call is TRBV27, the J call TRBJ2-2; D remains ambiguous. Germline V gene lookup returns CDR1 MNHEY and CDR2 SMNVEV (reference sequence). The CDR3 sequence is 15 residues long. Trimming took 5 bases from V and 2 from J, leaving 12 bases between them. This CDR3 is CASSPVQRNTGELFF. The CDR3 region has the DNA TGTGCCAGCAGTCCGGTCCAGCGCAACACCGGGGAGCTGTTTTTT.

The rearrangement links TRBV15 to TRBJ2-5; D possibly corresponds to TRBD1 (5 bases). With 5 bases removed from V and 5 bases from J, the gap between germline ends came to 15 bases. This CDR3 has 14 residues. Germline V CDR1 and CDR2: LNHNV, YYDKDF (reference sequence). The CDR3 region is CATSGRPGSETQYF. The CDR3 nucleotides read TGTGCCACCAGCGGTAGGCCAGGGTCGGAGACCCAGTACTTC.

As concerns this clone: This CDR3 is also generated by other DNA sequences in the sample. CDR3 loop: CASSKETGSGYEQYF. The CDR3 nucleotides are TGTGCCAGCAGCAAGGAGACAGGGTCTGGCTACGAGCAGTACTTC. V gene TRBV7-3 combines with J gene TRBJ2-7; 7 nucleotides agree with TRBD1. This CDR3 contains 15 residues. The trim removed 5 bases at V and 3 bases at J, leaving 10 bases unmatched. Germline V lookup: CDR1 SGHTA, CDR2 FQGTGA. The whole variable domain, filled in from reference TRBV7-3 and TRBJ2-7, reads GAGVSQTPSNKVTEKGKYVELRCDPISGHTALYWYRQSLGQGPEFLIYFQGTGAADDSGLPNDRFFAVRPEGSVSTLKIQRTERGDSAVYLCASSKETGSGYEQYFGPGTRLTVT.

The J gene is TRBJ1-2, the V gene TRBV5-1, with TRBD1 identical over 10 bases. The CDR3 extends over 15 amino acids. CDR1 SGHRS and CDR2 YFSETQ come from the germline V gene. The V segment lost 4 bases and the J segment 1 base; nucleotides outside the gene matches: 4. CDR3 DNA: TGCGCCAGCAGCCCGGGACAGGGGATTAACTATGGCTACACCTTC. It is translated as CASSPGQGINYGYTF.

V gene TRBV6-5 combines with J gene TRBJ2-3, with D perhaps matching TRBD1 (6 bases). The V and J ends lost 6 bases and 0 bases respectively, with 7 bases between them. The length of the CDR3 is 13 residues. From germline, CDR1 is MNHEY and CDR2 SVGAGI. In nucleotides, the CDR3 is TGTGCCAGCAGGGACAGCAGCACAGATACGCAGTATTTT. Its protein is CASRDSSTDTQYF.